This T cell receptor (beta chain) stems from a study of blood T cell repertoires in COVID-19. Study as a whole: COVID-19 samples from acute and convalescent phases originated in the United States, Italy and Spain. Sources were T cells, B-cell-depleted T cells, or PBMCs; the material itself was cDNA or gDNA.

The CDR3 spans 17 residues. Germline V lookup: CDR1 GTSNPN, CDR2 SVGIG (reference sequence). Trimming took off 0 bases at V and 0 bases at J, with 17 bases between the two ends. The table came from immunoSEQ multiplex PCR; TCRdb's copy has only in-frame clones and leaves some out. The sample lists approximately 250,000 clones, 65% to 90% occurring once. The sample was peripheral blood. The receptor was derived from a woman between 65 and 79 years old with COVID-19, enrolled during active disease. The J gene is TRBJ1-1, the V gene TRBV30; D might be TRBD1 (5 bases). The CDR3 nucleotides read TGTGCCTGGAGTGTACCCCCCTCAATGACAGTGAACACTGAAGCTTTCTTT. Its protein is CAWSVPPSMTVNTEAFF.